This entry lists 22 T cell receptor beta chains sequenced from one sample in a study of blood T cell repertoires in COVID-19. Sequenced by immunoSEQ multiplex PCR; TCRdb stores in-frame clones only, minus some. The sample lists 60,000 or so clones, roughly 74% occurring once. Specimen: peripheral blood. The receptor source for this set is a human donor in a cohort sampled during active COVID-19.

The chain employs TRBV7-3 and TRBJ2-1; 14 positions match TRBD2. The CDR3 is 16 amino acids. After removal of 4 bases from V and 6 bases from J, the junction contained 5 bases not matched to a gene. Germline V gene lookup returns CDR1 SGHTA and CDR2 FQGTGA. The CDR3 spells CASSSQGTSGGNEQFF. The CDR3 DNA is TGTGCCAGCAGCTCACAGGGGACTAGCGGGGGCAATGAGCAGTTCTTC.

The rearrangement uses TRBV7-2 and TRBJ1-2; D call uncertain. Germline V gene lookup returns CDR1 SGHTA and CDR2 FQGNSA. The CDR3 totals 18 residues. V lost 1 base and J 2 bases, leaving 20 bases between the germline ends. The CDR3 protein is CASSLESQVEYTNYGYTF. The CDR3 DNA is TGTGCCAGCAGCTTAGAGAGCCAGGTCGAATATACGAACTATGGCTACACCTTC.

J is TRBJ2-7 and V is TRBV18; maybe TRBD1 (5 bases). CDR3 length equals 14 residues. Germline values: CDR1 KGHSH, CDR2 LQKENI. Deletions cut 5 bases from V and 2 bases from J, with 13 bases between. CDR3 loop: CASSLETVAYEQYF. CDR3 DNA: TGTGCCAGCTCATTGGAGACAGTCGCCTACGAGCAGTACTTC.

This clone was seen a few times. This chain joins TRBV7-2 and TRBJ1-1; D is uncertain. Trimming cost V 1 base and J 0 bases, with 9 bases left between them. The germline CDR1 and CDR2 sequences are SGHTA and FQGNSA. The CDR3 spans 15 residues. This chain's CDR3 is CASSLVAGLNTEAFF. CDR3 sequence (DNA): TGTGCCAGCAGCTTAGTGGCAGGATTGAACACTGAAGCTTTCTTT.

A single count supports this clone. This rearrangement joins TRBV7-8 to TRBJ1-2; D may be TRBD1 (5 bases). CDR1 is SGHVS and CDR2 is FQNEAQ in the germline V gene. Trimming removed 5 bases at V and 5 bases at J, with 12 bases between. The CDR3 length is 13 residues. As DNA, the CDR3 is TGTGCCAGCAGCCAAGGGGTGGGGTATGGCTACACCTTC. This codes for CASSQGVGYGYTF.

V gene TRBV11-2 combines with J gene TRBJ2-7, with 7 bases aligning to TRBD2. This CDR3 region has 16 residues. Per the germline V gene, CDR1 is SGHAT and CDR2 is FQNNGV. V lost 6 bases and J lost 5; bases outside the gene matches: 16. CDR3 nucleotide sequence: TGTGCCAGCAGACCGGGGAGGGACTCTATGACCAACGAGCAGTACTTC. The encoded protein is CASRPGRDSMTNEQYF. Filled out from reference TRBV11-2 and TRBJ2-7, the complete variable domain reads EAGVAQSPRYKIIEKRQSVAFWCNPISGHATLYWYQQILGQGPKLLIQFQNNGVVDDSQLPKDRFSAERLKGVDSTLKIQPAKLEDSAVYLCASRPGRDSMTNEQYFGPGTRLTVT.

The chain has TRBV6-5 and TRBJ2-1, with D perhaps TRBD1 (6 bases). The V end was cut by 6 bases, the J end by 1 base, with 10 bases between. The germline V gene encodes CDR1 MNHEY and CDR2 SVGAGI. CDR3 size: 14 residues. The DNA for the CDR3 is TGTGCCAGCAGGGGGGCAGGTTCCTACAATGAGCAGTTCTTC. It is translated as CASRGAGSYNEQFF.

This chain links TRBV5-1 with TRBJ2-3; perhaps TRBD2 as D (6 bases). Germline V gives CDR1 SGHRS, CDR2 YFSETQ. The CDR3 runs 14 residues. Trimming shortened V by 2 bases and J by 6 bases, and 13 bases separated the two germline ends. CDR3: CASSLPTSFDTQYF. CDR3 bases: TGCGCCAGCAGCTTACCCACTAGCTTCGATACGCAGTATTTT.

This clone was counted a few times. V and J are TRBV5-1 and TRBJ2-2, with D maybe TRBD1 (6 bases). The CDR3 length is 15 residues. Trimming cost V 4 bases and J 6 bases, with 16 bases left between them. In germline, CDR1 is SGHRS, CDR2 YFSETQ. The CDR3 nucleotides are TGCGCCAGCAGCATTACAGGGAGAAACGCCGGGGAGCTGTTTTTT. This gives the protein CASSITGRNAGELFF. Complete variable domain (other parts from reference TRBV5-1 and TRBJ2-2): KAGVTQTPRYLIKTRGQQVTLSCSPISGHRSVSWYQQTPGQGLQFLFEYFSETQRNKGNFPGRFSGRQFSNSRSEMNVSTLELGDSALYLCASSITGRNAGELFFGEGSRLTVL.

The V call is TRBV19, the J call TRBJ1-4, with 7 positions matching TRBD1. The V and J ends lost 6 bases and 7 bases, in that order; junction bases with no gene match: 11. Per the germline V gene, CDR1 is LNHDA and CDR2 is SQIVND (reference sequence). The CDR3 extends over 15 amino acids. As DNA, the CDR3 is TGTGCCAGTAGACAGGGGCCCCCCGGGGCTGAAAAACTGTTTTTT. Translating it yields CASRQGPPGAEKLFF.

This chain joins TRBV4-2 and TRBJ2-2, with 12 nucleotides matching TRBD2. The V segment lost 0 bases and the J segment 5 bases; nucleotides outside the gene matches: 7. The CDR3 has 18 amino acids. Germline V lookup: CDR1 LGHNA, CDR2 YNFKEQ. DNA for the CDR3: TGTGCCAGCAGCCAAGAGCTAGCGGGGGGGCTGGAAACCGGGGAGCTGTTTTTT. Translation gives CASSQELAGGLETGELFF.

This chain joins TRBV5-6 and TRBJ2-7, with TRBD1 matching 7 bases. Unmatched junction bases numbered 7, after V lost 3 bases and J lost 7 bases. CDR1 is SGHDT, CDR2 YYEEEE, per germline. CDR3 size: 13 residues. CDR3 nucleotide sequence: TGTGCCAGCAGCTCCATTACAGGGGAAGAGCAGTACTTC. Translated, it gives CASSSITGEEQYF.

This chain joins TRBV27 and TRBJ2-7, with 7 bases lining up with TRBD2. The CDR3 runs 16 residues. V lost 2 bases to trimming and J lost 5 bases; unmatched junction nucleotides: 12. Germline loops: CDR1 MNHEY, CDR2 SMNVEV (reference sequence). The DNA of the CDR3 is TGTGCCAGCAGTTTAGTGGGGGGGGTGGGTCCTCACGAGCAGTACTTC. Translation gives CASSLVGGVGPHEQYF.

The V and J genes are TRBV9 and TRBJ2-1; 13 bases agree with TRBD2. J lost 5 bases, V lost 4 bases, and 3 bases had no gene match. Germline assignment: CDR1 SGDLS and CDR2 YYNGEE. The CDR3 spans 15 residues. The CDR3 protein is CASSPGTSGNNEQFF. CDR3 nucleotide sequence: TGTGCCAGCAGCCCCGGGACTAGCGGGAACAATGAGCAGTTCTTC.

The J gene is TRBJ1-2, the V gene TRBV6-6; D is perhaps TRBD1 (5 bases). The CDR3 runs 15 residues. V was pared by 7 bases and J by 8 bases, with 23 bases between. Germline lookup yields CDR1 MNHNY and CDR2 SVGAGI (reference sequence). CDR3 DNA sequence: TGTGCCAGCAATAAAAGGGGACTCCTCATCGAAGGCTACACCTTC. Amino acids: CASNKRGLLIEGYTF.

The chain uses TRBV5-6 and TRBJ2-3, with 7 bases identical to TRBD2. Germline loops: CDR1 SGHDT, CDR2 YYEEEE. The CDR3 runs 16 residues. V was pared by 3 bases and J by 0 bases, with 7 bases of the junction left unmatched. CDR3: CASSSPGRESTDTQYF. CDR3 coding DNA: TGTGCCAGCAGCTCCCCGGGGCGGGAGAGCACAGATACGCAGTATTTT.

The chain's CDR3 is CASKLITSGPQHF. DNA of the CDR3: TGTGCCAGCAAACTTATCACGAGTGGGCCCCAGCATTTT. This chain uses TRBV7-2 with TRBJ1-5; D not certain. Germline V gives CDR1 SGHTA, CDR2 FQGNSA. Deletions cut 7 bases from V and 9 bases from J, with 16 bases between. There are 13 residues in the CDR3. Using reference TRBV7-2 and TRBJ1-5 for the parts outside the CDR3, the full variable domain is GAGVSQSPSNKVTEKGKDVELRCDPISGHTALYWYRQSLGQGLEFLIYFQGNSAPDKSGLPSDRFSAERTGGSVSTLTIQRTQQEDSAVYLCASKLITSGPQHFGDGTRLSIL.

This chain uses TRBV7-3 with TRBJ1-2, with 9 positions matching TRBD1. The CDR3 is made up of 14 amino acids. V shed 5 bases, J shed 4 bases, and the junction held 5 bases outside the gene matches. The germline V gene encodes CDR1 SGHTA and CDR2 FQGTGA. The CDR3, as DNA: TGTGCCAGCAGCACCGGGACAGGGTCCTATGGCTACACCTTC. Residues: CASSTGTGSYGYTF.

The CDR3 is CASSRDKETQYF. In DNA, the CDR3 is TGTGCCAGCAGTCGAGATAAAGAGACCCAGTACTTC. V usage is TRBV5-4 and J usage is TRBJ2-5, with D unclear. The CDR3 is 12 residues long. From germline, CDR1 is SGHNT and CDR2 YYREEE (reference sequence). V lost 5 bases and J 3 bases, leaving 8 bases between the germline ends.

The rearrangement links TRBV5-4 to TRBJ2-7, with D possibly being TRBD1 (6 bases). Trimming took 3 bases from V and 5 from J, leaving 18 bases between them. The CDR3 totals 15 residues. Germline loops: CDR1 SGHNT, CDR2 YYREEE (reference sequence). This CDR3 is CASSSPQQGSHEQYF. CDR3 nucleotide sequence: TGTGCCAGCAGCTCCCCCCAGCAGGGGAGCCACGAGCAGTACTTC.

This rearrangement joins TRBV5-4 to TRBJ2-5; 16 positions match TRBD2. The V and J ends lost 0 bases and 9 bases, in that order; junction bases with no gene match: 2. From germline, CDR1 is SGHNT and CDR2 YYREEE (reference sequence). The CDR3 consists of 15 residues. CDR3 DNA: TGTGCCAGCAGCTTGGCCGGGACTAGCGGGGGGGCCCAGTACTTC. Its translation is CASSLAGTSGGAQYF.

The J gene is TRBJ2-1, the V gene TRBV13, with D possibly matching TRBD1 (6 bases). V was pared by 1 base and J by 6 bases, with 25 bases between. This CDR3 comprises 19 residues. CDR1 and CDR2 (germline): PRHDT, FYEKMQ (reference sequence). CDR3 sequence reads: CASSLVQGRLNLMGNEQFF. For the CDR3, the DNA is TGTGCCAGCAGCTTAGTGCAGGGGCGTTTAAACCTAATGGGCAATGAGCAGTTCTTC.